This T cell receptor beta chain was identified during a study of T cells in women clearing cervical HPV infection. This table comes from immunoSEQ multiplex PCR, and its TCRdb copy is limited to in-frame clones, with some not included. This sample's table has under 45,000 clones. As to this clone: The CDR3 goes on 3 residues after the read ends, and that part is filled in from the germline J gene.

The CDR3 is 15 amino acids. Germline CDR1 is ENHRY and CDR2 is SYGVKD. V shed 4 bases and J shed 0 bases, with 11 bases lying between them. The J gene is TRBJ2-3, the V gene TRBV10-3, with a possible D match to TRBD2 (6 bases). Sequenced sample: blood buffy coat. This receptor was obtained from a woman aged 18 to 75 with a cervical HPV16 infection that either progressed to CIN3+ or cleared (not recorded which). CDR3 DNA (partial): TGTGCCATCAGTGGACTAGGGGCTAGCACAGATACG. This codes for CAISGLGASTDT. The full CDR3 is CAISGLGASTDTQYF.